The next 23 T cell receptor beta chains were all read from a single sample in a study of cytomegalovirus exposure and HLA in healthy donors (dated by TCRdb to about 2017). Libraries were constructed by the immunoSEQ multiplex PCR assay. The multiplex PCR relied on a mix of 60 forward primers for TCR Vbeta segments and 13 reverse primers for TCR Jbeta segments. Here the immuneACCESS table is served through TCRdb, limited to in-frame sequences with V and J called. Missing clones are a known gap in these copies; in checked studies unresolved V genes cover under half, and the rest lacks a known reason. This sample comprises about 130,000 clones, around 77% of them detected only once. The ten largest account for roughly 2% of the sample. Sequencing used PBMCs. These receptors were obtained from a man aged 25-45 years in good health and CMV-seronegative.

This chain links TRBV10-3 with TRBJ1-2; 7 bases align to TRBD1. The germline CDR1 and CDR2 sequences are ENHRY and SYGVKD. J lost 6 bases, V lost 3 bases, and 7 bases had no gene match. The CDR3 is 14 amino acids. This CDR3 is CAISDQTGLNGYTF. Written as DNA, the CDR3 is TGTGCCATCAGTGACCAGACAGGGTTGAATGGCTACACCTTC.

This clone is labeled medium-sized (0.01 to 0.1%). V usage is TRBV6-1 and J usage is TRBJ2-2, with TRBD1 matching 7 bases. CDR1 MNHNS and CDR2 SASEGT come from the germline V gene. The CDR3 is 17 amino acids. Trimming removed 2 bases from V and 2 bases from J; junction bases left unmatched: 8. The CDR3 region is CASSETGQLSNTGELFF. The DNA of the CDR3 is TGTGCCAGCAGTGAAACGGGACAGTTATCTAACACCGGGGAGCTGTTTTTT.

The chain joins TRBV6-1 to TRBJ2-7; 10 nucleotides agree with TRBD2. Germline CDR1 reads MNHNS; CDR2 reads SASEGT. The CDR3 length is 16 residues. With V trimmed by 2 bases and J by 3 bases, 7 bases remained unmatched. CDR3 loop: CASSEFASGRYYEQYF. CDR3 in DNA: TGTGCCAGCAGTGAATTTGCTAGCGGGAGATACTACGAGCAGTACTTC.

The chain uses TRBV27 and TRBJ2-3, with 12 bases lining up with TRBD2. The V segment lost 4 bases and the J segment 0 bases; nucleotides outside the gene matches: 5. This CDR3 comprises 17 residues. From germline, CDR1 is MNHEY and CDR2 SMNVEV (reference sequence). CDR3 protein: CASSWTSGISSTDTQYF. The CDR3 coding sequence is TGTGCCAGCAGTTGGACTAGCGGGATATCTAGCACAGATACGCAGTATTTT.

This clone was seen a few times. This rearrangement joins TRBV14 to TRBJ2-7; a weak D match, TRBD1 (5 bases). Per the germline V gene, CDR1 is SGHDN and CDR2 is FVKESK. The CDR3 is 14 amino acids. V lost 0 bases and J lost 2, with 8 bases in between. CDR3 nucleotide sequence: TGTGCCAGCAGCCAAGATCAAGGGGCCTACGAGCAGTACTTC. Translating gives CASSQDQGAYEQYF.

This clone was seen a handful of times. This chain joins TRBV5-5 and TRBJ2-1; 7 bases line up with TRBD2. In germline, CDR1 is SGHKS, CDR2 YYEKEE (reference sequence). The J segment lost 12 bases and the V segment lost 4 bases, leaving 13 bases of the junction unmatched. The CDR3 is 14 residues long. The chain's CDR3 is CASSQNRLAGGQFF. CDR3 DNA: TGTGCCAGCAGCCAGAATAGACTAGCCGGCGGGCAGTTCTTC. The whole variable domain, filled in from reference TRBV5-5 and TRBJ2-1, reads DAGVTQSPTHLIKTRGQQVTLRCSPISGHKSVSWYQQVLGQGPQFIFQYYEKEERGRGNFPDRFSARQFPNYSSELNVNALLLGDSALYLCASSQNRLAGGQFFGPGTRLTVL.

V gene TRBV15 combines with J gene TRBJ2-7; tentative D call: TRBD2 (5 bases). Germline CDR1 and CDR2: LNHNV and YYDKDF (reference sequence). The V gene lost 3 bases and the J gene lost 2 bases, with 8 bases spanning the gap. The CDR3 has 13 residues. Here the CDR3 reads CATSRDLTYEQYF. The CDR3 DNA reads as TGTGCCACCAGCAGGGACTTAACCTACGAGCAGTACTTC.

This chain connects TRBV9 to TRBJ2-7; no clear D. The CDR3 runs 13 residues. Trimming left V 3 bases short and J 0 bases short, with 7 bases between. The germline V gene encodes CDR1 SGDLS and CDR2 YYNGEE. The CDR3 DNA is TGTGCCAGCAGCGCGTCCAGCTCCTACGAGCAGTACTTC. Translated, it gives CASSASSSYEQYF.

V is TRBV7-3 and J is TRBJ2-7, with 11 bases matching TRBD1. This CDR3 is built from 15 residues. CDR1 and CDR2 (germline): SGHTA, FQGTGA. Losses at the gene ends were 1 base for V and 3 bases for J; bases not matched to a gene: 2. For the CDR3, the DNA is TGTGCCAGCAGCTTAATGGGACAGGGGGTCTACGAGCAGTACTTC. It yields the protein CASSLMGQGVYEQYF.

This clone was seen a few times. The chain recombines TRBV6-5 with TRBJ2-4; TRBD1 agrees at 9 bases. The trim removed 5 bases at V and 7 bases at J, leaving 6 bases unmatched. Germline V lookup: CDR1 MNHEY, CDR2 SVGAGI. The CDR3 runs to 14 residues. This CDR3 reads CASSPGTGPNIQYF. CDR3 sequence (DNA): TGTGCCAGCAGTCCCGGGACAGGGCCTAACATTCAGTACTTC.

The V and J genes are TRBV30 and TRBJ2-2, with TRBD2 matching 7 bases. The CDR3 sequence is 13 residues long. Germline V gives CDR1 GTSNPN, CDR2 SVGIG (reference sequence). J was trimmed by 6 bases and V by 5 bases; bases with no gene match: 6. CDR3 in amino acids: CAWGGGVAGELFF. In DNA, the CDR3 is TGTGCCTGGGGGGGAGGGGTGGCCGGGGAGCTGTTTTTT.

The chain carries TRBV5-1 and TRBJ2-1, with D possibly being TRBD2 (5 bases). Germline-derived CDR1 and CDR2 are SGHRS and YFSETQ. V lost 4 bases and J 8 bases, leaving 22 bases between the germline ends. This CDR3 spans 16 amino acids. The CDR3 DNA follows: TGCGCCAGCAGCCGGATCGGGAACCCAACTGGCGATGAGCAGTTCTTC. Protein: CASSRIGNPTGDEQFF.

As DNA, the CDR3 is TGTGCCAGCAGTTTAGGGGCAGGGATAACAGATACGCAGTATTTT. Translating it yields CASSLGAGITDTQYF. The chain has TRBV28 and TRBJ2-3, with D tentatively TRBD1 (5 bases). In germline, CDR1 is MDHEN, CDR2 SYDVKM. Trimming cost V 2 bases and J 3 bases, with 12 bases left between them. The CDR3 length is 15 residues.

The chain uses TRBV9 and TRBJ2-5, with 7 bases identical to TRBD2. CDR1 and CDR2 (germline): SGDLS, YYNGEE. The trim removed 0 bases at V and 1 base at J, leaving 6 bases unmatched. CDR3 length: 16 residues. The CDR3: CASSVAASGGQETQYF. The CDR3 nucleotides are TGTGCCAGCAGCGTAGCGGCTAGCGGAGGCCAAGAGACCCAGTACTTC.

There are a few counts of this clone. V usage is TRBV28 and J usage is TRBJ1-4; 7 nucleotides align to TRBD1. The CDR3 consists of 14 residues. Germline CDR1 and CDR2: MDHEN and SYDVKM. After removal of 3 bases from V and 7 bases from J, the junction contained 5 bases not matched to a gene. This chain's CDR3 is CASSFQGVFEKLFF. Here the CDR3 DNA reads TGTGCCAGCAGTTTTCAGGGGGTTTTTGAAAAACTGTTTTTT.

The chain joins TRBV29-1 to TRBJ1-2; D is ambiguous. The CDR3 contains 12 residues. Germline V lookup: CDR1 SQVTM, CDR2 ANQGSEA. V shed 4 bases and J shed 7 bases, with 13 bases lying between them. The chain's CDR3 is CSVAEAEAGYTF. CDR3 DNA sequence: TGCAGCGTTGCGGAGGCCGAAGCTGGCTACACCTTC.

This chain connects TRBV7-2 to TRBJ2-7; 10 nucleotides match TRBD2. In germline, CDR1 is SGHTA, CDR2 FQGNSA. CDR3 size: 16 residues. Germline trimming cut 4 bases from V and 8 bases from J; bases unmatched to any gene: 14. As DNA, the CDR3 is TGTGCCAGCAGCTGGGGGGGCGGAGCGGGAGGGCAGCAGCAGTACTTC. Its protein product is CASSWGGGAGGQQQYF.

This clone was observed once. The rearrangement links TRBV2 to TRBJ1-5; TRBD1 matches at 8 bases. Losses at the gene ends were 7 bases for V and 0 bases for J; bases not matched to a gene: 2. The CDR3 is 14 residues long. The germline gives CDR1 SNHLY, CDR2 FYNNEI. In nucleotides, the CDR3 is TGTGCCAGCAAGCAGGGGGCTAGCAATCAGCCCCAGCATTTT. This sequence encodes CASKQGASNQPQHF.

This chain joins TRBV15 and TRBJ2-4, with D perhaps matching TRBD2 (5 bases). V gave up 6 bases and J gave up 7 bases, with 19 bases separating them. CDR1 is LNHNV and CDR2 is YYDKDF in the germline V gene (reference sequence). CDR3 length: 15 amino acids. CDR3 DNA sequence: TGTGCCACCAGTTCCGAACTAGGAGGTTCCAACATTCAGTACTTC. Residues: CATSSELGGSNIQYF.

This chain connects TRBV11-3 to TRBJ2-1; D possibly corresponds to TRBD1 (6 bases). Germline V gives CDR1 SGHNT, CDR2 YENEEA. V lost 1 base, J lost 6 bases, and 13 bases lay in between. CDR3 size: 15 residues. The CDR3 nucleotides read TGTGCCAGCAGCTTAGCCCCAGGGGCGGGCAATGAGCAGTTCTTC. It translates to CASSLAPGAGNEQFF.

This clone has just a few counts. The rearrangement links TRBV14 to TRBJ2-7; possible D gene TRBD1, 5 bases. The germline V gene has CDR1 SGHDN and CDR2 FVKESK. V lost 1 base and J lost 6, with 13 bases in between. This CDR3 has 14 residues. CDR3 amino acids: CASSQVAGYAEQYF. CDR3 sequence (DNA): TGTGCCAGCAGCCAAGTTGCAGGGTACGCCGAGCAGTACTTC.

This chain connects TRBV6-5 to TRBJ2-7; 10 bases are shared with TRBD2. Germline V CDR1 and CDR2: MNHEY, SVGAGI. V shed 5 bases, J shed 5 bases, and the junction held 6 bases outside the gene matches. The CDR3 extends over 14 amino acids. The CDR3 spells CASSPGTSDHEQYF. The CDR3 region has the DNA TGTGCCAGCAGTCCCGGGACTAGCGACCACGAGCAGTACTTC.

Concerning this clone itself: The germline gene is not matched at one end of the junction; a read error may be the cause. This sample includes further DNA sequences coding for the same CDR3. The chain has TRBV7-9 and TRBJ1-1; D uncertain. The CDR3 spans 13 residues. CDR1 is SEHNR and CDR2 is FQNEAQ in the germline V gene (reference sequence). The CDR3 loop is CASSLILDTEAFF. Here the CDR3 DNA reads TGCGCCAGCAGCTTAATACTTGACACTGAAGCTTTCTTT. The full variable domain, completed using reference TRBV7-9 and TRBJ1-1, is DTGVSQNPRHKITKRGQNVTFRCDPISEHNRLYWYRQTLGQGPEFLTYFQNEAQLEKSRLLSDRFSAERPKGSFSTLEIQRTEQGDSAMYLCASSLILDTEAFFGQGTRLTVV.